One and the same sample provided the 23 T cell receptor beta chains below, sequenced in a study of CXCR3-negative and CXCR3-positive naive CD8 T cells (dated by TCRdb to between 2018 and 2021). Sequencing was performed on a NextSeq 550. The Human TCR Profiling Kit (MiLaboratory) was used to prepare UMI-labeled 5' RACE TRB cDNA libraries. TCRdb reprocessed the public reads and reports one entry per CDR3 protein sequence, without DNA. The table held for this sample gives tens of thousands of distinct CDR3 sequences. 10% of the sample comes from the top ten. Sequencing input: memory CD8+ T cells from blood. The cell subset or site tag for this specimen amounts to: conventional CD8+ memory T cells (TMEM), sorted as controls. The receptors were sampled from a human donor in good health. Some clones in this sample may be carry-over from other donors' samples.

The rearrangement joins TRBV7-3 to TRBJ2-2; TCRdb names TRBD1, which stays unverified in the absence of DNA. Germline V gene lookup returns CDR1 SGHTA and CDR2 FQGTGA. The length of the CDR3 is 15 residues. This CDR3 reads CASSHLRGNTGELFF.

The chain combines TRBV24-1 with TRBJ2-1; with no DNA, the TCRdb D assignment of TRBD1 cannot be verified. The CDR3 has 15 residues. Per germline, CDR1 KGHDR and CDR2 SFDVKD. The CDR3 loop is CATSDSRGRIDEQFF.

This chain connects TRBV7-2 to TRBJ2-3; TCRdb calls TRBD2, which cannot be checked without DNA. Germline-derived CDR1 and CDR2 are SGHTA and FQGNSA. This CDR3 is built from 17 residues. The chain's CDR3 is CASSLAGLASSTDTQYF.

The V and J genes are TRBV7-9 and TRBJ2-7. From germline, CDR1 is SEHNR and CDR2 FQNEAQ (reference sequence). The CDR3 loop spans 12 amino acids. The chain's CDR3 is CASSTRLGEQYF.

The CDR3 spells CASSNTLLAPTDTQYF. The V and J genes are TRBV7-3 and TRBJ2-3; lacking DNA, the TRBD2 call made by TCRdb goes unchecked. From germline, CDR1 is SGHTA and CDR2 FQGTGA. The CDR3 has 16 amino acids. Full variable domain (rest looked up from reference TRBV7-3 and TRBJ2-3): GAGVSQTPSNKVTEKGKYVELRCDPISGHTALYWYRQSLGQGPEFLIYFQGTGAADDSGLPNDRFFAVRPEGSVSTLKIQRTERGDSAVYLCASSNTLLAPTDTQYFGPGTRLTVL.

By frequency, this clonotype registers medium-sized (0.01 to 0.1%). The chain carries TRBV7-9 and TRBJ2-7; TCRdb's D call, TRBD1, is unchecked because there is no DNA. The length of the CDR3 is 14 residues. CDR1 SEHNR and CDR2 FQNEAQ come from the germline V gene (reference sequence). CDR3 region: CASSSTTGPYEQYF.

The chain recombines TRBV7-3 with TRBJ2-5; TCRdb returns TRBD1, unconfirmable since there is no DNA. Germline CDR1 and CDR2: SGHTA and FQGTGA. This CDR3 region has 16 residues. CDR3 sequence reads: CASSVVGRRYQETQYF.

CDR3 in amino acids: CASSDREARQYF. J is TRBJ2-7 and V is TRBV28; TCRdb gives TRBD1 as the D gene, but with no DNA this cannot be confirmed. This CDR3 region has 12 residues. In germline, CDR1 is MDHEN, CDR2 SYDVKM.

CDR3 residues: CASSWWTGQDTQYF. This chain joins TRBV5-5 and TRBJ2-3; TCRdb proposes TRBD1, but this gene call is untestable without DNA. Germline V gene sequence: CDR1 SGHKS, CDR2 YYEKEE (reference sequence). The CDR3 consists of 14 residues.

V usage is TRBV7-9 and J usage is TRBJ1-2. The CDR3 has 13 amino acids. Germline lookup yields CDR1 SEHNR and CDR2 FQNEAQ (reference sequence). This chain's CDR3 is CASSLFLAKGYTF.

The rearrangement uses TRBV7-2 and TRBJ1-1; the D gene TCRdb calls, TRBD1, cannot be checked with no DNA. The CDR3 spans 14 residues. Germline loops: CDR1 SGHTA, CDR2 FQGNSA. The CDR3 region is CASSLRGLRFEAFF.

V usage is TRBV12-3 or TRBV12-4 and J usage is TRBJ2-2; no DNA is available, so the TRBD1 call from TCRdb remains unchecked. The CDR3 totals 13 residues. The CDR3 sequence is CASRPLGDGELFF.

The chain joins TRBV6-4 to TRBJ2-5; TCRdb's D call, TRBD1, is unchecked because there is no DNA. Germline V gives CDR1 MRHNA, CDR2 SNTAGT. The CDR3 is 15 amino acids. The CDR3: CASSDFYRGSETQYF.

This chain uses TRBV4-1 with TRBJ1-1. The CDR3 spans 15 residues. From germline, CDR1 is MGHRA and CDR2 YSYEKL. This chain's CDR3 is CASRDSGILNTEAFF.

The chain combines TRBV28 with TRBJ2-1. The CDR3 covers 14 residues. Germline-derived CDR1 and CDR2 are MDHEN and SYDVKM. CDR3 protein: CASSLSRGGNEQFF.

This rearrangement joins TRBV7-9 to TRBJ2-6; without DNA, the TCRdb call of TRBD1 cannot be checked. The germline gives CDR1 SEHNR, CDR2 FQNEAQ (reference sequence). The CDR3 sequence is 16 residues long. The CDR3 loop reads CASSTTGGAGANVLTF.

CDR3 region: CASSQEGQSSYEQYF. The chain recombines TRBV4-2 with TRBJ2-7; TCRdb's D gene call, TRBD1, goes unchecked for lack of DNA. Germline V gene lookup returns CDR1 LGHNA and CDR2 YNFKEQ. This CDR3 region has 15 residues.

The rearrangement links TRBV6-5 to TRBJ2-5; TCRdb outputs TRBD2, but without DNA this stays unchecked. Germline V gives CDR1 MNHEY, CDR2 SVGAGI. This CDR3 has 13 amino acids. The CDR3 protein is CASSSGGRETQYF.

The V and J genes are TRBV7-2 and TRBJ1-1; TCRdb's D call, TRBD1, is unchecked because there is no DNA. The CDR3 sequence is 17 residues long. Per the germline V gene, CDR1 is SGHTA and CDR2 is FQGNSA. The chain's CDR3 is CASSLQPPRGRGPEAFF.

The chain uses TRBV2 and TRBJ2-1. Germline loops: CDR1 SNHLY, CDR2 FYNNEI. The CDR3 runs 14 residues. CDR3 sequence reads: CASSTTSSYNEQFF.

The chain uses TRBV12-3 or TRBV12-4 and TRBJ2-3; the TCRdb D gene call, TRBD2, has no DNA to confirm it. The CDR3 consists of 17 residues. This chain's CDR3 is CASSSPLAGLSTDTQYF.

This chain connects TRBV20-1 to TRBJ1-1; TCRdb's assignment of TRBD1 cannot be checked, as there is no DNA. The CDR3 spans 14 residues. CDR1 and CDR2 (germline): DFQATT, SNEGSKA (reference sequence). CDR3 amino acids: CSASSAGVNTEAFF.

The V and J genes are TRBV7-6 and TRBJ1-1. The CDR3 loop spans 15 amino acids. Germline V gene sequence: CDR1 SGHVS, CDR2 FNYEAQ. The CDR3 loop reads CASSLEAVMNTEAFF.